A single sample gave rise to the 20 T cell receptor beta chains below, sequenced in a study of regulatory T cells in long-lasting Graves disease. Construction of the TCR beta libraries employed iRepertoire HTBI primers in conjunction with Arm-PCR of CDR3 regions. TCRdb re-derived calls from the multiplex PCR reads in MiXCR, one entry per CDR3 protein. Here the sample spans approximately 390,000 distinct CDR3 sequences, 15% to 20% being singletons. The time point: newly diagnosed GD, antithyroid drugs for less than 3 months. PBMCs provided the RNA from which the TCR library was made. This same sample was also taken into another study, of T cells in Graves' hyperthyroidism and ophthalmopathy.

Sequencing was performed on peripheral blood mononuclear cells (PBMCs), taken at new diagnosis, from a patient treated with antithyroid drugs. These receptors originate from a woman aged 18 to 35 with Graves disease.

This clonotype was detected ten times or more. The chain has TRBV29-1 and TRBJ1-1; tentatively, D is TRBD1 (5 bases). CDR3 length equals 11 residues. Germline CDR1 SQVTM, CDR2 ANQGSEA. The V and J ends lost 6 bases and 4 bases respectively, with 9 bases between them. The CDR3 is CSVPGTTEAFF. The CDR3 region has the DNA TGCAGCGTACCAGGGACCACTGAAGCTTTCTTT.

The chain has TRBV28 and TRBJ2-1; 7 bases match TRBD1. The germline CDR1 and CDR2 sequences are MDHEN and SYDVKM. The CDR3 runs 14 residues. With V trimmed by 7 bases and J by 10 bases, 13 bases remained unmatched. CDR3 residues: CASTDRGLSGEQFF. CDR3 in DNA: TGTGCCAGCACCGATAGGGGGCTCTCGGGGGAGCAGTTCTTC.

In this sample, this clonotype turned up many times. The rearrangement links TRBV30 to TRBJ1-2; unclear D gene. The CDR3 sequence is 12 residues long. Trimming stripped 0 bases from V and 9 bases from J, with 11 bases between. The germline V gene has CDR1 GTSNPN and CDR2 SVGIG (reference sequence). The CDR3 bases are TGTGCCTGGAGTGTACTTGGTAGCCGCTACACCTTC. Its translation is CAWSVLGSRYTF.

This chain connects TRBV7-8 to TRBJ1-4, with a weak D call TRBD1 (6 bases). Trimming took off 5 bases at V and 0 bases at J, with 13 bases between the two ends. This CDR3 has 16 residues. Germline CDR1 is SGHVS and CDR2 is FQNEAQ. The CDR3 protein is CASSLRTAATNEKLFF. In DNA form, the CDR3 reads TGTGCCAGCAGCCTGCGGACAGCTGCAACTAATGAAAAACTGTTTTTT.

This clonotype was observed a few times. This chain connects TRBV7-9 to TRBJ1-3; no definite D call. The V end lost 5 bases, the J end lost 0 bases, and 14 bases lay between the germline ends. The V gene's germline CDR1 is SEHNR and CDR2 FQNEAQ (reference sequence). This CDR3 has 16 residues. CDR3 sequence: CASSPSGGISGNTIYF. The CDR3 DNA reads TGTGCCAGCAGCCCGTCGGGCGGTATCTCTGGAAACACCATATATTTT.

This clonotype was seen many times. This sequence joins TRBV30 and TRBJ2-1; D may match TRBD1 or TRBD2 (5 bases each). CDR1 and CDR2 (germline): GTSNPN, SVGIG (reference sequence). V was shortened by 4 bases and J by 8 bases, with 9 bases between the two germline ends. This CDR3 comprises 11 residues. CDR3 in amino acids: CAWTLGDEQFF. CDR3 DNA: TGTGCCTGGACCCTGGGGGATGAGCAGTTCTTC.

This clonotype has at least ten counts. J is TRBJ1-1 and V is TRBV5-1, with 8 positions matching TRBD1. V lost 2 bases to trimming and J lost 4 bases; unmatched junction nucleotides: 1. Germline V CDR1 and CDR2: SGHRS, YFSETQ. The CDR3 extends over 13 amino acids. The CDR3 nucleotides read TGCGCCAGCAGCTTTGGACAGGGCACTGAAGCTTTCTTT. Translating it yields CASSFGQGTEAFF.

Many counts were recorded for this clonotype. V and J are TRBV28 and TRBJ1-5; D is possibly TRBD1 (6 bases). The CDR3 is made up of 15 amino acids. Trimming shortened V by 8 bases and J by 0 bases, and 14 bases separated the two germline ends. The germline gives CDR1 MDHEN, CDR2 SYDVKM. The CDR3 DNA follows: TGTGCCAGCGGCGGGACAACGTATAGCAATCAGCCCCAGCATTTT. Translation: CASGGTTYSNQPQHF.

There are a few counts of this clonotype. The chain carries TRBV6-1 and TRBJ1-6; D not certain. The V and J ends lost 8 bases and 8 bases respectively, with 25 bases between them. The V gene's germline CDR1 is MNHNS and CDR2 SASEGT. This CDR3 is 17 amino acids long. CDR3 sequence (DNA): TGTGCCAGCGGCTACCCTTTAGGATGGCAGGACCATTCACCCCTCCACTTT. This sequence encodes CASGYPLGWQDHSPLHF.

This clonotype turned up a few times. V is TRBV6-1 and J is TRBJ2-3, with D perhaps TRBD1 (6 bases). The CDR3 length is 16 residues. The germline V gene has CDR1 MNHNS and CDR2 SASEGT. Trimming took off 2 bases at V and 0 bases at J, with 12 bases between the two ends. CDR3 protein: CASSEFWGRSTDTQYF. CDR3 sequence (DNA): TGTGCCAGCAGTGAATTCTGGGGGCGTAGCACAGATACGCAGTATTTT.

As regards this clonotype: Being one base from a much bigger clone, this may be a read error. The V gene is TRBV10-3, the J gene TRBJ2-7; the D gene is possibly TRBD1 (5 bases). This CDR3 comprises 14 residues. V gave up 2 bases and J gave up 5 bases, with 13 bases separating them. The germline V gene has CDR1 ENHRY and CDR2 SYGVKD. For the CDR3, the DNA is TGTGCCATCAGTGAGCTTGGGGCAGGGAACGAGCAGTACTTC. Amino acid sequence: CAISELGAGNEQYF.

Turning to this clonotype: A much larger clone is a single base away; this may be a read error. The V and J genes are TRBV7-9 and TRBJ2-2, with D perhaps matching TRBD2 (7 bases). The CDR3 has 16 residues. The germline gives CDR1 SEHNR, CDR2 FQNEAQ (reference sequence). Deletions cut 3 bases from V and 5 bases from J, with 16 bases between. CDR3 region: CASSLGRGAWTGELFF. CDR3 coding DNA: TGTGCCAGCAGCTTGGGACGGGGGGCGTGGACCGGGGAGCTGTTTTTT.

The table lists this clonotype with many counts. This chain uses TRBV18 with TRBJ2-2; either TRBD1 or TRBD2 may supply D (5 bases each). V was shortened by 3 bases and J by 0 bases, with 23 bases between the two germline ends. Germline values: CDR1 KGHSH, CDR2 LQKENI. This CDR3 spans 20 amino acids. The CDR3 DNA reads as TGTGCCAGCTCACCTCTCTATACCGGGACCAACTTCGCGAACACCGGGGAGCTGTTTTTT. It encodes CASSPLYTGTNFANTGELFF.

CDR3 in DNA: TGTGCCAGCAGCCTTCGCAGGGGGCACCGTTCACCCCTCCACTTT. As protein: CASSLRRGHRSPLHF. J is TRBJ1-6 and V is TRBV3-1; TRBD1 matches at 8 bases. V was clipped by 4 bases and J by 9 bases; unmatched bases: 8. The CDR3 contains 15 residues. In germline, CDR1 is LGHDT, CDR2 YNNKEL (reference sequence).

The genes are TRBV5-1 and TRBJ2-7, with D possibly matching TRBD1 (6 bases). Germline lookup yields CDR1 SGHRS and CDR2 YFSETQ. The CDR3 runs 15 residues. Trimming took off 4 bases at V and 3 bases at J, with 17 bases between the two ends. The CDR3 loop reads CASSPDHRAGYEQYF. For the CDR3, the DNA is TGCGCCAGCAGCCCGGATCACAGGGCTGGCTACGAGCAGTACTTC.

This clonotype was detected ten times or more. The V gene is TRBV12-3 or TRBV12-4, the J gene TRBJ2-7; 7 positions agree with TRBD2. V was clipped by 3 bases and J by 7 bases; unmatched bases: 6. The CDR3 runs 13 residues. The CDR3 reads CASSLSGTREQYF. The CDR3, as DNA: TGTGCCAGCAGTTTGAGCGGGACGAGGGAGCAGTACTTC.

In its sample, this clonotype was seen many times. The chain links TRBV6-1 to TRBJ2-3; D is unclear. V was clipped by 5 bases and J by 4 bases, with 10 bases between them. The CDR3 has 13 amino acids. From germline, CDR1 is MNHNS and CDR2 SASEGT. In DNA form, the CDR3 reads TGTGCCAGCAGTACGGGTTTACCAGATACGCAGTATTTT. Translating gives CASSTGLPDTQYF.

As for this clonotype: Possible read error: a much larger clone is one base away. V usage is TRBV28 and J usage is TRBJ2-5, with TRBD2 identical over 8 bases. The germline V gene encodes CDR1 MDHEN and CDR2 SYDVKM. Germline trimming cut 5 bases from V and 11 bases from J; bases unmatched to any gene: 7. The CDR3 sequence is 12 residues long. CDR3 sequence (DNA): TGTGCCAGCAGTCCGGGGGGGGCTGAGCAGTACTTC. As protein: CASSPGGAEQYF.

DNA of the CDR3: TGTGCCAGCACGAGGGCTCCGGACTCGAACACCGGGGAGCTGTTTTTT. This gives the protein CASTRAPDSNTGELFF. The chain joins TRBV6-2 or TRBV6-3 to TRBJ2-2; D might be TRBD2 (5 bases). V was shortened by 7 bases and J by 0 bases, with 15 bases between the two germline ends. CDR1 and CDR2 from the germline V gene are MNHEY and SVGEGT. The CDR3 is made up of 16 amino acids.

This clonotype was recorded a few times. This sequence joins TRBV5-1 and TRBJ2-7, with 8 bases aligning to TRBD2. CDR3 length equals 17 residues. V lost 0 bases and J lost 2; bases outside the gene matches: 10. Germline V gives CDR1 SGHRS, CDR2 YFSETQ. The CDR3 loop reads CASSLVAGLVPPYEQYF. In nucleotides, the CDR3 is TGCGCCAGCAGCTTGGTTGCGGGACTAGTACCACCCTACGAGCAGTACTTC.